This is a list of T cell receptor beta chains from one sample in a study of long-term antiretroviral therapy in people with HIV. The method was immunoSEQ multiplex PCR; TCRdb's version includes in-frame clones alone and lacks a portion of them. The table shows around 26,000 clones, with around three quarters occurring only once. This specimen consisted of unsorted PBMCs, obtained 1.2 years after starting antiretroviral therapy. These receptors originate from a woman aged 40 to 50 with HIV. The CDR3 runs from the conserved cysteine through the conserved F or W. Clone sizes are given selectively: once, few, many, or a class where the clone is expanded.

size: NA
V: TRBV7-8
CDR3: CASSQDAYSNTEAFF

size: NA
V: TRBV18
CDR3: CASSPSEGVRAEQYF

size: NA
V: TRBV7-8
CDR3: CASSLAGGGYTF

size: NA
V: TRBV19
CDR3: CASSIRGTLVETQYF

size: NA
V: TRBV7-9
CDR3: CASSFSGGRYNEQFF

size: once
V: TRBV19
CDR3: CASRPGDSRATEAFF

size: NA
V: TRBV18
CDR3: CASSLTGEAYEQYF

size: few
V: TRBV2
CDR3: CASRRTGVTGELFF

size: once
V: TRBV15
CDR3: CATSRGGVDSYEQYF

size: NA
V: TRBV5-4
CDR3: CASSLFGNNQPQHF

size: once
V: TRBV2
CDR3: CASSEALPDQTGF

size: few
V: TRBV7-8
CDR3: CASTLGEARNQPQHF

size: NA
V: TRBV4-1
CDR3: CASSQDRVYNEQFF

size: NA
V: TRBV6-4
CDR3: CASSDGTSGASSYNEQFF

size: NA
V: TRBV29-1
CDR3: CSVMTGLNTEAFF

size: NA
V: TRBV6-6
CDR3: CASRKTGENTEAFF

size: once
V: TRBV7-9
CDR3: CASSLSENTEAFF

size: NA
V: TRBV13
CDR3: CASSLLEGFENTIYF

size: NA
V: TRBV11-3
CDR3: CASSSGQGNYGYTF

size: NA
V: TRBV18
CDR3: CASSPPGLAGGGTDTQYF

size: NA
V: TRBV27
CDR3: CASLSGQRAFF

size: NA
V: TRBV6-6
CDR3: CASCRDGSYEQYF

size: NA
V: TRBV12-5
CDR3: CASGLVGSYRRPTNTGELFF

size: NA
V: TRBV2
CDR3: CASRPSLQGGTEQFF

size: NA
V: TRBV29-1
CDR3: CSVAPGWGMNTEAFF

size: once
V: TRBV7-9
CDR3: CASSSEGASSPLHF

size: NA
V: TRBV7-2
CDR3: CASSPKTLSGYTF

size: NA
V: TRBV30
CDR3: CAWSTGRFDGYTF